The T cell receptor (beta chain) described here comes from a study of cytomegalovirus exposure and HLA in healthy donors. This CDR3 contains 17 residues. V trimming: 3 bases; J trimming: 2 bases; junction bases outside the gene matches: 8. Per germline, CDR1 MGHRA and CDR2 YSYEKL. 13 Jbeta primers and 60 Vbeta primers were used for the PCR. In the original processing: Among the unique TCR beta chains that a later analysis counted, about 84 million in all, about 10 million were shared. Data came from immunoSEQ multiplex PCR; TCRdb stores just in-frame clones and leaves some out. The V and J calls and the clone size are those of that table, but D and trimming were determined from the DNA. The sample lists over 100,000 clones, around 70% occurring once. This clone occurred once. Its target is not known. General observations from the study: The study labeled 150 to 200 TCR beta chains cytomegalovirus-associated. Among the sequence variants, a highly shared cluster was likely an artifact of sequencing.

This clonotype was obtained from a male donor in good health and CMV-seronegative. Sequenced material: PBMCs. The rearrangement joins TRBV4-1 to TRBJ2-3; 10 nucleotides agree with TRBD1. CDR3 protein: CASSQEPGQGTTDTQYF. The CDR3 DNA sequence: TGCGCCAGCAGCCAGGAACCGGGACAGGGGACCACAGATACGCAGTATTTT.